The entry below gives a single T cell receptor beta chain sequence along with its context. Which antigen it targets is not known. No base quality information exists; no much larger clone differs at one position. This sample stems from a study of shared clonotypes between healthy human individuals (dated by TCRdb to about 2020). Study-wide context: The cohort included three men and a couple of women between 18 and 49 years of age. For each donor, three plates each were used for CD4 naive and CD4 memory, two plates were used for CD8 naive, and one plate was used for CD8 memory. To estimate repertoire size and how much clonotypes are shared between individuals, the study performed deep sequencing of blood TCR repertoires from roughly five healthy adults. Libraries were prepared and TCR repertoires were sequenced by different laboratories using diverse techniques, in order to increase sequencing depth and limit assay-specific biases. Between about 0.85 and 10 billion PBMCs per donor were obtained by leukapheresis.

For the CD8 naive samples, CD45RO-negative cells were positively selected for CCR7, yielding a CD45RA+CCR7+ population from which TemRA cells were excluded. The donors were healthy, HIV-negative adults with no recently reported acute infections or vaccinations. All donors were Caucasian adults living in Nashville, Tennessee, USA. Blood was obtained by leukapheresis, after which PBMCs were separated by Ficoll-Histopaque density gradient centrifugation and cryopreserved in liquid nitrogen vapor phase. Analytical flow cytometry was used to check the purity and quantity of each magnetically sorted T cell population. From each sorted fraction, genomic DNA was isolated and quantified by UV absorbance on a Nanodrop 2000c. Study-wide conclusions, independent of this receptor: Pairwise subsampling indicated that sequencing depth was expected to affect the degree of clonotype sharing among donors. Because the study included only a small number of donors, the genetic and exposure-history diversity represented was limited. When a few donors were compared, the shared fraction of clonotypes was around 5% for naive CD4, 3% to 4% for naive CD8, about 2.5% for memory CD4, and 0.35% to 0.5% for memory CD8. Sampling was restricted to blood, and TCR repertoires in tissue are likely to differ from TCR repertoires in blood. Incomplete sequencing was indicated by rarefaction of sorted-subset datasets, despite the large sequencing depth. Higher generation probabilities were observed for clonotypes shared by all four sorted-subset donors than for non-shared clonotypes. Larger estimated clonotype richness was generally found for naive subsets than for memory subsets.

Taken from cysteine to phenylalanine, the CDR3 has 13 residues. The CDR3 DNA has 39 bases and is translated from base 1. V is shortened by 4 bases, J by 3 bases, and the region joining them spans 10 bases. The germline V gene (reference sequence) specifies SGHNT as CDR1 and YYREEE as CDR2. Using the deep immunoSEQ assay, multiplex PCR amplified TCR CDR3 regions from genomic DNA. Extracted genomic DNA from each cell subset was spread evenly across all wells of several immunoSEQ 96-well plates, with each plate serving as a replicate. For sorted subsets, around 0.2 ug genomic DNA, equal to tens of thousands of T cell genomes, was loaded into each replicate PCR. Purified libraries were measured with a Qubit 3.0 fluorometer, size-checked on a Bioanalyzer 2100, and measured again with the KAPA Library Quantification kit. Every immunoSEQ 96-well plate was sequenced on a dedicated single-read 150-cycle Illumina NextSeq 550 flow cell. The paper's data handling went like this. Because only junctional sequences without quality scores were contained in the immunoSEQ output, filtering matching that applied to full-length reads could not be performed. Sequences were annotated with PyIR, a Python wrapper for IgBLAST v1.9, using IMGT germline references to assign V/J genes and CDR3. Reads with weak V/J assignments (E-value above 1e-6), missing CDR3, stop codons, out-of-frame junctions, or ambiguous translated residues were removed. V3J clonotypes were defined by identical inferred V gene, J gene, and CDR3 amino acid sequence. Percentage overlap between repertoires was calculated by dividing the number of shared unique clonotypes by the size of the smaller repertoire. Repertoire richness was assessed with RTK rarefaction, the Chao1 estimator, and Recon v2.1 estimates of unobserved clonotypes. Generation probabilities for all TCRbeta clonotypes obtained by the gDNA method from a few donors were computed using OLGA. TCRdb took over this immuneACCESS table, retaining in-frame rearrangements with V and J assigned. Such tables are incomplete; in checked studies, under half of the missing clones stem from an unresolved V gene, and the remainder is unexplained. V and J calls and clone size are as listed in that table; D and trimming were resolved from the DNA. Recorded for this sample are hundreds of thousands of clones; roughly 94% of them occurred a single time. The ten largest clones represent roughly 24% of the sample.

Sequencing was performed on naive CD8+ T cells sorted from blood. This specimen's cell subset or site label, per the study, means: CD45RA+CCR7+. This TCR was sampled from a young man in good health. The receptor chain draws on TRBV5-4 and TRBJ2-5; confidence is insufficient to name the D gene. The CDR3 region has the sequence CASSTGEKETQYF. The nucleotide sequence reads as follows: TGTGCCAGCAGCACTGGAGAGAAAGAGACCCAGTACTTC.